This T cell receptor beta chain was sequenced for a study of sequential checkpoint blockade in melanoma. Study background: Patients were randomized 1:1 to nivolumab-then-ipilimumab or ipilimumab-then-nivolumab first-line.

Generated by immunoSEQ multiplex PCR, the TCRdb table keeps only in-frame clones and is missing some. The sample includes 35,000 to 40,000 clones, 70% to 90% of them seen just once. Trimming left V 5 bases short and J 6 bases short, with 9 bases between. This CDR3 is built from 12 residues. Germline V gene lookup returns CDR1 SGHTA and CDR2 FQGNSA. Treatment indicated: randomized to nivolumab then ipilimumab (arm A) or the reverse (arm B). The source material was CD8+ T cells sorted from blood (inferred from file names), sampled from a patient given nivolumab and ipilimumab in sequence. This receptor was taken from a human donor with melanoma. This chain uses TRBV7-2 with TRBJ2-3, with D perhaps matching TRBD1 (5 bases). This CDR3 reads CASSPRVDTQYF. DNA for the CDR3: TGTGCCAGCAGCCCCAGGGTGGATACGCAGTATTTT. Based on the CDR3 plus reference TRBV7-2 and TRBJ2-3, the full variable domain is GAGVSQSPSNKVTEKGKDVELRCDPISGHTALYWYRQSLGQGLEFLIYFQGNSAPDKSGLPSDRFSAERTGGSVSTLTIQRTQQEDSAVYLCASSPRVDTQYFGPGTRLTVL.